The 15 T cell receptor beta chains in this list originate from one sample, sequenced in a study of OX40 agonist ivuxolimab in advanced cancers. Some clones are missing from TCRdb's copy, which holds only in-frame ones; the method was immunoSEQ multiplex PCR. This sample has fewer than 60,000 clones; 80% occur once, and the top ten carry around 4.2%. Sequenced here: CD4+ or CD8+ T cells sorted from blood, sampled in a trial of the OX40 agonist ivuxolimab. Receptors originate from an adult with an advanced solid tumor such as melanoma, head and neck, liver or kidney cancer.

The chain links TRBV9 to TRBJ1-1; D is perhaps TRBD1 (5 bases). This CDR3 region has 13 residues. The V and J ends lost 4 bases and 6 bases respectively, with 13 bases between them. The V gene's germline CDR1 is SGDLS and CDR2 YYNGEE. CDR3 residues: CASSPATGPEAFF. For the CDR3, the DNA is TGTGCCAGCAGCCCCGCTACGGGGCCTGAAGCTTTCTTT.

CDR3 amino acids: CASSLASGRTNEQFF. CDR3 nucleotides: TGTGCCAGCAGCTTAGCCTCTGGGAGGACCAATGAGCAGTTCTTC. The chain joins TRBV11-3 to TRBJ2-1, with D perhaps matching TRBD2 (6 bases). This CDR3 has 15 residues. Germline V CDR1 and CDR2: SGHNT, YENEEA. The V end was cut by 1 base, the J end by 6 bases, with 13 bases between.

The chain recombines TRBV5-1 with TRBJ1-6; a possible D gene is TRBD1 (5 bases). The ends were cut back, 4 bases at V and 8 bases at J, with 13 bases in the middle. This CDR3 is 14 amino acids long. Germline V gives CDR1 SGHRS, CDR2 YFSETQ. In nucleotides, the CDR3 is TGCGCCAGCAGCATTGCAGGGTCCGATTCACCCCTCCACTTT. Translated, it gives CASSIAGSDSPLHF. Variable domain in full (rest from reference TRBV5-1 and TRBJ1-6): KAGVTQTPRYLIKTRGQQVTLSCSPISGHRSVSWYQQTPGQGLQFLFEYFSETQRNKGNFPGRFSGRQFSNSRSEMNVSTLELGDSALYLCASSIAGSDSPLHFGNGTRLTVT.

The chain employs TRBV7-3 and TRBJ1-6, with no clear D. The CDR3 extends over 17 amino acids. The V and J ends lost 4 bases and 0 bases respectively, with 13 bases between them. Germline values: CDR1 SGHTA, CDR2 FQGTGA. CDR3 protein: CASSSEIRSSYNSPLHF. The CDR3 DNA sequence: TGTGCCAGCAGCTCTGAAATTCGGAGCTCCTATAATTCACCCCTCCACTTT. Complete variable domain (other parts from reference TRBV7-3 and TRBJ1-6): GAGVSQTPSNKVTEKGKYVELRCDPISGHTALYWYRQSLGQGPEFLIYFQGTGAADDSGLPNDRFFAVRPEGSVSTLKIQRTERGDSAVYLCASSSEIRSSYNSPLHFGNGTRLTVT.

The chain couples TRBV5-1 to TRBJ2-7, with 8 bases aligning to TRBD2. With 5 bases clipped from V and 6 bases from J, the junction kept 16 bases outside the gene matches. This CDR3 spans 16 amino acids. CDR1 and CDR2 (germline): SGHRS, YFSETQ. The CDR3 sequence is CASSDGASGLLSEQYF. DNA of the CDR3: TGCGCCAGCAGTGACGGTGCTAGCGGGTTGCTCTCCGAGCAGTACTTC.

The chain is built from TRBV27 and TRBJ2-5; TRBD1 matches 8 bases. Germline V gene sequence: CDR1 MNHEY, CDR2 SMNVEV (reference sequence). This CDR3 has 17 amino acids. V trimming: 2 bases; J trimming: 1 base; junction bases outside the gene matches: 9. The CDR3 region has the DNA TGTGCCAGCAGTTTAATGGACAGGGTAAGCCCCCAAGAGACCCAGTACTTC. Translation: CASSLMDRVSPQETQYF.

The chain is built from TRBV5-4 and TRBJ2-6, with D hard to call. Germline values: CDR1 SGHNT, CDR2 YYREEE (reference sequence). Trimming pared 1 base from V and 4 bases from J, leaving 12 bases between. This CDR3 has 16 residues. CDR3 coding DNA: TGTGCCAGCAGCTTGTCGGGCAGCGCCGGGGCCAACGTCCTGACTTTC. It codes for CASSLSGSAGANVLTF.

The V gene is TRBV19, the J gene TRBJ1-2; D might be TRBD1 (5 bases). CDR3 length equals 15 residues. Trimming stripped 1 base from V and 3 bases from J, with 12 bases between. CDR1 is LNHDA and CDR2 is SQIVND in the germline V gene (reference sequence). DNA of the CDR3: TGTGCCAGTAGTATAGGCCGGGGGATCGACTATGGCTACACCTTC. It yields the protein CASSIGRGIDYGYTF.

The genes are TRBV5-1 and TRBJ2-7; 9 bases map to TRBD1. This CDR3 has 14 residues. CDR1 and CDR2 (germline): SGHRS, YFSETQ. Unmatched junction bases numbered 8, after V lost 5 bases and J lost 5 bases. This CDR3 is CASRKQGAVDEQYF. The CDR3 nucleotides read TGCGCCAGCAGGAAACAGGGGGCAGTCGACGAGCAGTACTTC.

The chain uses TRBV4-1 and TRBJ2-1; 11 bases are shared with TRBD2. CDR1 and CDR2 from the germline V gene are MGHRA and YSYEKL. Losses at the gene ends were 1 base for V and 9 bases for J; bases not matched to a gene: 8. CDR3 size: 16 residues. CDR3 sequence (DNA): TGCGCCAGCAGCCAAGTAATAGCGGGAGGGCCTCCTGAGCAGTTCTTC. This translates into CASSQVIAGGPPEQFF.

This rearrangement joins TRBV29-1 to TRBJ2-1, with 10 nucleotides matching TRBD2. This CDR3 has 14 residues. V lost 6 bases, J lost 3 bases, and 5 bases stayed unmatched. Looked up from germline, CDR1 is SQVTM and CDR2 is ANQGSEA. CDR3: CSVAPSGGYNEQFF. Here the CDR3 DNA reads TGCAGCGTCGCCCCTAGCGGGGGCTACAATGAGCAGTTCTTC.

The chain links TRBV2 to TRBJ1-1; unclear D gene. The CDR3 length is 13 residues. The V gene's germline CDR1 is SNHLY and CDR2 FYNNEI. Trimming took off 10 bases at V and 2 bases at J, with 14 bases between the two ends. The CDR3 DNA follows: TGTGCCACCGCCACACGGCCCAACACTGAAGCTTTCTTT. It codes for CATATRPNTEAFF.

The rearrangement uses TRBV15 and TRBJ1-2, with D possibly TRBD1 on 6 matching bases. Germline values: CDR1 LNHNV, CDR2 YYDKDF (reference sequence). V gave up 5 bases and J gave up 0 bases, with 19 bases separating them. The CDR3 spans 17 residues. The CDR3 loop is CATSSPGTPTANYGYTF. CDR3 DNA sequence: TGTGCCACCAGCTCCCCCGGGACACCAACGGCTAACTATGGCTACACCTTC.

The genes are TRBV11-2 and TRBJ1-2; weak D call: TRBD1 (5 bases). Germline CDR1 reads SGHAT; CDR2 reads FQNNGV. V dropped 5 bases and J dropped 5 bases, with 18 bases sitting between them. CDR3 length: 15 residues. CDR3 sequence: CASSKPGTVIYGYTF. The CDR3 DNA is TGTGCCAGCAGCAAGCCGGGGACCGTCATTTATGGCTACACCTTC.

The V and J genes are TRBV5-1 and TRBJ2-5; either TRBD1 or TRBD2 may supply D (5 bases each). Germline V gene sequence: CDR1 SGHRS, CDR2 YFSETQ. CDR3 length: 13 residues. Trimming removed 1 base from V and 4 bases from J, with 8 bases in between. CDR3 sequence reads: CASSLSGGETQYF. The CDR3 DNA reads TGCGCCAGCAGCTTGTCTGGGGGAGAGACCCAGTACTTC.